One sample yielded the 26 T cell receptor beta chains listed below, sequenced in a study of T cell responses to AZD1222 COVID-19 vaccine. Assay used: immunoSEQ multiplex PCR; TCRdb lists only in-frame clones, some missing. There are approximately 190,000 clones in the sample; more than 75% occur only once, and 0.99% lies in the top ten. This specimen was peripheral blood, taken on day 0 of AZD1222 vaccination. All receptors derive from an adult in good health.

This chain joins TRBV3-1 (or the pseudogene TRBV3-2) and TRBJ1-2; 9 bases are shared with TRBD1. The CDR3 length is 16 residues. Germline V lookup: CDR1 LGHDT, CDR2 YNNKEL (reference sequence). The V gene end was trimmed by 7 bases and the J gene end by 4 bases; junction bases not matched to a gene: 13. For the CDR3, the DNA is TGTGCCAGCACCCCAAAGGACAGGGGCCGTTCCTATGGCTACACCTTC. It translates to CASTPKDRGRSYGYTF.

The V gene is TRBV9, the J gene TRBJ1-3; D gene unclear. CDR1 and CDR2 (germline): SGDLS, YYNGEE. The CDR3 runs 15 residues. V was pared by 0 bases and J by 0 bases, with 7 bases between. CDR3 residues: CASSVGRTSGNTIYF. The CDR3 DNA is TGTGCCAGCAGCGTAGGGCGGACCTCTGGAAACACCATATATTTT.

The rearrangement joins TRBV19 to TRBJ1-5, with 7 bases identical to TRBD1. In germline, CDR1 is LNHDA, CDR2 SQIVND (reference sequence). Unmatched junction bases numbered 5, after V lost 4 bases and J lost 2 bases. This CDR3 is built from 15 residues. The DNA for the CDR3 is TGTGCCAGTAGTAACGACAGGGAACGCAATCAGCCCCAGCATTTT. This gives the protein CASSNDRERNQPQHF.

The chain combines TRBV7-2 with TRBJ1-4; 10 bases agree with TRBD1. The CDR3 has 15 residues. V lost 5 bases to trimming and J lost 4 bases; unmatched junction nucleotides: 4. Per the germline V gene, CDR1 is SGHTA and CDR2 is FQGNSA. The CDR3 nucleotides are TGTGCCAGCAGCCCAAGGACAGGGGGTAATGAAAAACTGTTTTTT. Translation: CASSPRTGGNEKLFF.

V and J are TRBV5-1 and TRBJ2-1; 12 nucleotides line up with TRBD2. CDR3 size: 18 residues. V lost 0 bases and J lost 4; bases outside the gene matches: 8. Looked up from germline, CDR1 is SGHRS and CDR2 is YFSETQ. The CDR3 is CASSLGTSGAAKYNEQFF. The CDR3 bases are TGCGCCAGCAGCTTGGGGACTAGCGGGGCGGCTAAATACAATGAGCAGTTCTTC.

The CDR3 nucleotides are TGTGCCAGCAGTCCATCCCCCCCAGATACGCAGTATTTT. Encoded protein: CASSPSPPDTQYF. The V call is TRBV27, the J call TRBJ2-3; D gene uncertain. CDR1 is MNHEY, CDR2 SMNVEV, per germline (reference sequence). This CDR3 is built from 13 residues. V lost 5 bases and J lost 4, with 10 bases in between.

This chain uses TRBV28 with TRBJ1-5, with D tentatively TRBD1 (6 bases). Germline CDR1 reads MDHEN; CDR2 reads SYDVKM. V was shortened by 3 bases and J by 2 bases, with 11 bases between the two germline ends. The CDR3 length is 15 residues. The CDR3 region is CASSFLSGGNQPQHF. DNA for the CDR3: TGTGCCAGCAGTTTTTTGTCAGGGGGCAATCAGCCCCAGCATTTT.

The gene calls are TRBV11-2 and TRBJ1-1, with no clear D. Germline CDR1 and CDR2: SGHAT and FQNNGV. V dropped 6 bases and J dropped 0 bases, with 8 bases sitting between them. The CDR3 contains 13 residues. CDR3 sequence reads: CASRRTMNTEAFF. The CDR3 nucleotides are TGTGCCAGCAGGCGAACTATGAACACTGAAGCTTTCTTT.

This sequence joins TRBV28 and TRBJ2-1; 11 bases fit TRBD2. Per the germline V gene, CDR1 is MDHEN and CDR2 is SYDVKM. Unmatched junction bases numbered 12, after V lost 5 bases and J lost 6 bases. This CDR3 has 17 amino acids. CDR3 bases: TGTGCCAGCAGTACAACTAGCGGGAGTCCTTCTAGCAATGAGCAGTTCTTC. Protein sequence: CASSTTSGSPSSNEQFF. The full variable domain, completed using reference TRBV28 and TRBJ2-1, is DVKVTQSSRYLVKRTGEKVFLECVQDMDHENMFWYRQDPGLGLRLIYFSYDVKMKEKGDIPEGYSVSREKKERFSLILESASTNQTSMYLCASSTTSGSPSSNEQFFGPGTRLTVL.

The rearrangement uses TRBV7-8 and TRBJ1-5, with no clear D. This CDR3 has 13 residues. Germline lookup yields CDR1 SGHVS and CDR2 FQNEAQ. Trimming cost V 2 bases and J 4 bases, with 6 bases left between them. CDR3 loop: CASSLRPNQPQHF. The CDR3 DNA follows: TGTGCCAGCAGCTTACGTCCAAATCAGCCCCAGCATTTT. Based on the CDR3 plus reference TRBV7-8 and TRBJ1-5, the full variable domain is GAGVSQSPRYKVAKRGQDVALRCDPISGHVSLFWYQQALGQGPEFLTYFQNEAQLDKSGLPSDRFFAERPEGSVSTLKIQRTQQEDSAVYLCASSLRPNQPQHFGDGTRLSIL.

The rearrangement uses TRBV4-2 and TRBJ1-4; maybe TRBD1 (5 bases). Trimming removed 2 bases from V and 7 bases from J, with 14 bases in between. Germline CDR1 reads LGHNA; CDR2 reads YNFKEQ. This CDR3 contains 15 residues. The CDR3 reads CASSQKPGLGEKLFF. The DNA of the CDR3 is TGTGCCAGCAGCCAAAAACCGGGACTCGGTGAAAAACTGTTTTTT.

V gene TRBV27 combines with J gene TRBJ2-5; D is possibly TRBD2 (5 bases). V was shortened by 2 bases and J by 2 bases, with 9 bases between the two germline ends. CDR3 length: 14 residues. Germline V lookup: CDR1 MNHEY, CDR2 SMNVEV (reference sequence). The CDR3 nucleotides read TGTGCCAGCAGTTTACTGAGCGGTCAAGAGACCCAGTACTTC. Residues: CASSLLSGQETQYF.

This chain uses TRBV7-9 with TRBJ1-2; D call uncertain. Per germline, CDR1 SEHNR and CDR2 FQNEAQ (reference sequence). The CDR3 runs to 14 residues. V was pared by 5 bases and J by 6 bases, with 16 bases between. The CDR3 loop reads CASSLAASNDGYTF. The CDR3 DNA is TGTGCCAGCAGCCTCGCCGCAAGCAATGATGGCTACACCTTC.

This clone has a handful of counts. The chain couples TRBV19 to TRBJ1-3; no firm D call. Trimming took 1 base from V and 4 from J, leaving 11 bases between them. The CDR3 has 15 residues. In germline, CDR1 is LNHDA, CDR2 SQIVND (reference sequence). The chain's CDR3 is CASSIGHGAGNTIYF. The CDR3 DNA reads as TGTGCCAGTAGTATAGGTCACGGAGCCGGAAACACCATATATTTT.

This chain joins TRBV5-4 and TRBJ1-6; no definite D call. V was trimmed by 4 bases and J by 7 bases, leaving 21 bases between them. Germline-derived CDR1 and CDR2 are SGHNT and YYREEE (reference sequence). The CDR3 runs 17 residues. The CDR3 bases are TGTGCCAGCAGCCCCCGGTCAGTGAGGGAGGGCAATTCACCCCTCCACTTT. This translates into CASSPRSVREGNSPLHF. The whole variable domain, remainder taken from reference TRBV5-4 and TRBJ1-6, is ETGVTQSPTHLIKTRGQQVTLRCSSQSGHNTVSWYQQALGQGPQFIFQYYREEENGRGNFPPRFSGLQFPNYSSELNVNALELDDSALYLCASSPRSVREGNSPLHFGNGTRLTVT.

This chain links TRBV7-9 with TRBJ2-1; tentative D call: TRBD2 (5 bases). The germline V gene has CDR1 SEHNR and CDR2 FQNEAQ (reference sequence). Trimming cost V 2 bases and J 6 bases, with 8 bases left between them. This CDR3 has 13 residues. The CDR3 sequence: CASSLPAGNEQFF. CDR3 bases: TGTGCCAGCAGCTTACCCGCGGGCAATGAGCAGTTCTTC.

The V gene is TRBV7-9, the J gene TRBJ1-2; 7 bases are shared with TRBD1. Trimming removed 5 bases from V and 3 bases from J; junction bases left unmatched: 6. This CDR3 has 14 amino acids. CDR1 SEHNR and CDR2 FQNEAQ come from the germline V gene (reference sequence). This CDR3 is CASSPTTGDYGYTF. The CDR3 DNA sequence: TGTGCCAGCAGCCCAACAACAGGGGACTATGGCTACACCTTC.

This chain uses TRBV28 with TRBJ1-1, with D perhaps TRBD1 (5 bases). This CDR3 comprises 15 residues. The germline gives CDR1 MDHEN, CDR2 SYDVKM. The germline V and J ends were trimmed by 3 bases and 1 base, with 12 bases remaining between them. The CDR3 loop reads CASSFRTSRNTEAFF. CDR3 DNA: TGTGCCAGCAGTTTCAGGACATCCCGGAACACTGAAGCTTTCTTT.

The rearrangement links TRBV9 to TRBJ2-5; 10 nucleotides line up with TRBD2. This CDR3 region has 17 residues. The trim removed 0 bases at V and 1 base at J, leaving 6 bases unmatched. From germline, CDR1 is SGDLS and CDR2 YYNGEE. As DNA, the CDR3 is TGTGCCAGCAGCGTAGGTCCTAGCGGGGGAACCCAAGAGACCCAGTACTTC. Translated: CASSVGPSGGTQETQYF.

The chain employs TRBV20-1 and TRBJ1-1; no firm D call. Trimming shortened V by 6 bases and J by 5 bases, and 10 bases separated the two germline ends. CDR1 and CDR2 from the germline V gene are DFQATT and SNEGSKA (reference sequence). The CDR3 contains 11 residues. The CDR3 nucleotides are TGCAGTGCCCCCGCCGGGACTGAAGCTTTCTTT. Its translation: CSAPAGTEAFF.

This clone was detected ten times or more. This chain joins TRBV24-1 and TRBJ1-2; 7 bases map to TRBD1. Losses at the gene ends were 9 bases for V and 3 bases for J; bases not matched to a gene: 12. This CDR3 is built from 15 residues. Germline V gene data show CDR1 as KGHDR and CDR2 as SFDVKD. The DNA for the CDR3 is TGTGCCACCCAAATCGCCACAGGGGAGGACTATGGCTACACCTTC. Residues: CATQIATGEDYGYTF.

V and J are TRBV3-1 (or the pseudogene TRBV3-2) and TRBJ2-5; perhaps TRBD2 as D (5 bases). The CDR3 has 14 amino acids. Germline-derived CDR1 and CDR2 are LGHDT and YNNKEL (reference sequence). The V end lost 4 bases, the J end lost 0 bases, and 9 bases lay between the germline ends. Here the CDR3 reads CASSRRAYQETQYF. In nucleotides, the CDR3 is TGTGCCAGCAGCCGGCGGGCCTACCAAGAGACCCAGTACTTC.

J is TRBJ2-7 and V is TRBV5-4; D is ambiguous. The CDR3 spans 15 residues. V was clipped by 3 bases and J by 0 bases, with 13 bases between them. The germline V gene has CDR1 SGHNT and CDR2 YYREEE (reference sequence). The DNA for the CDR3 is TGTGCCAGCAGCTCCGCTAGATCTAGCTCCTACGAGCAGTACTTC. This gives the protein CASSSARSSSYEQYF.

The gene calls are TRBV7-9 and TRBJ2-7; 10 bases are a match to TRBD2. Unmatched junction bases numbered 7, after V lost 5 bases and J lost 0 bases. The length of the CDR3 is 16 residues. Germline CDR1 is SEHNR and CDR2 is FQNEAQ (reference sequence). CDR3 coding DNA: TGTGCCAGCAGCACAGGGACTAGCGCAAGCTCCTACGAGCAGTACTTC. This gives the protein CASSTGTSASSYEQYF.

This chain uses TRBV3-1 (or the pseudogene TRBV3-2) with TRBJ2-7; 9 nucleotides line up with TRBD2. V gave up 5 bases and J gave up 4 bases; unmatched junction bases: 9. The CDR3 contains 15 residues. CDR1 LGHDT and CDR2 YNNKEL come from the germline V gene (reference sequence). The CDR3 DNA sequence: TGTGCCAGCAGCTTTGTGGGTAGCGGGAGTTACGAGCAGTACTTC. Its translation: CASSFVGSGSYEQYF.

In nucleotides, the CDR3 is TGTGCCAGCATCCAGGGTGGTTTCGAAGAGACCCAGTACTTC. It specifies CASIQGGFEETQYF. The chain joins TRBV7-9 to TRBJ2-5; weak D call: TRBD1 (5 bases). Trimming pared 7 bases from V and 3 bases from J, leaving 15 bases between. The CDR3 spans 14 residues. Germline lookup yields CDR1 SEHNR and CDR2 FQNEAQ (reference sequence).